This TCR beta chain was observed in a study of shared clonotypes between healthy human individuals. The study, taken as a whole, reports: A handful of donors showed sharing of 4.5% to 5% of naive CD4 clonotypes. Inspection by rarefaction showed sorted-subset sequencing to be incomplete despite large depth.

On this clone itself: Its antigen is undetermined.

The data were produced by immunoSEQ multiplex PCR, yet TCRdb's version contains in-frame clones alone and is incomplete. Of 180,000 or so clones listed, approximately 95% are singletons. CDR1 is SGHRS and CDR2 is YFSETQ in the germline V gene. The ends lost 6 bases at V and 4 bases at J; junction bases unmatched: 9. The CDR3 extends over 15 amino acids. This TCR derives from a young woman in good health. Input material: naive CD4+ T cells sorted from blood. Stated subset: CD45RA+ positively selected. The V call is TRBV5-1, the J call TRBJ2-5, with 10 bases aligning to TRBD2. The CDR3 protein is CASKEREGFPETQYF. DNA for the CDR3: TGCGCCAGCAAGGAGCGGGAGGGTTTTCCAGAGACCCAGTACTTC.